The next 5 T cell receptor beta chains were all read from a single sample in a study of T cells in Graves' hyperthyroidism and ophthalmopathy. Amplified TCR beta CDR3 regions derived from RNA transcripts. The primer set for the first-round RT-PCR of the TCR CDR3 was HTBI. From the multiplex PCR reads, TCRdb called clonotypes with MiXCR, one entry per CDR3 protein. The sample consists of some 300,000 distinct CDR3 sequences, around 20% of them appearing once. The sample consisted of blood. The receptor source for this set is a man in his fifties or sixties with Graves' ophthalmopathy.

The sample holds a few counts of this clonotype. The chain recombines TRBV28 with TRBJ1-5, with D unclear. The CDR3 is 13 amino acids. V lost 6 bases to trimming and J lost 3 bases, with 9 bases between them. Per the germline V gene, CDR1 is MDHEN and CDR2 is SYDVKM. The CDR3 region is CASRRVNNQPQHF. The CDR3 region has the DNA TGTGCCAGCAGGAGGGTCAACAATCAGCCCCAGCATTTT. Filled out from reference TRBV28 and TRBJ1-5, the complete variable domain reads DVKVTQSSRYLVKRTGEKVFLECVQDMDHENMFWYRQDPGLGLRLIYFSYDVKMKEKGDIPEGYSVSREKKERFSLILESASTNQTSMYLCASRRVNNQPQHFGDGTRLSIL.

This clonotype was recorded at least ten times. The CDR3 DNA reads TGTGCCAGCAGCTTAATGGGGGGTACCCCCGGCCCAGATACGCAGTATTTT. It codes for CASSLMGGTPGPDTQYF. This rearrangement joins TRBV7-3 to TRBJ2-3, with a weak D call TRBD2 (6 bases). Germline lookup yields CDR1 SGHTA and CDR2 FQGTGA. The V and J ends lost 1 base and 4 bases respectively, with 18 bases between them. The CDR3 is 17 amino acids.

This sequence joins TRBV27 and TRBJ1-2; TRBD1 agrees at 10 bases. CDR3 length: 15 residues. The junction had 5 bases not matched to a gene; V was cut back by 3 bases and J by 4 bases. Germline V gives CDR1 MNHEY, CDR2 SMNVEV (reference sequence). This chain's CDR3 is CASSFGQGEVYGYTF. The CDR3 nucleotides are TGTGCCAGCAGTTTTGGACAGGGGGAAGTCTATGGCTACACCTTC.

This clonotype was seen more than once but under ten times. The chain has TRBV12-3 or TRBV12-4 and TRBJ2-5; D is possibly TRBD2 (6 bases). The CDR3 has 20 amino acids. V gave up 1 base and J gave up 5 bases, with 29 bases separating them. The CDR3 coding sequence is TGTGCCAGCAGTTTAGAAGTTCAGGAGGGCCTTGACGAAATGCAGGAGACCCAGTACTTC. Protein: CASSLEVQEGLDEMQETQYF.

This clonotype was seen repeatedly, ten times or more. In DNA form, the CDR3 reads TGTGCCAGCAGCTTATTTAGGGAGGGCACCGGTAGCGTCGACGAGCAGTACTTC. It translates to CASSLFREGTGSVDEQYF. V gene TRBV11-2 combines with J gene TRBJ2-7; 7 bases map to TRBD2. Germline V gives CDR1 SGHAT, CDR2 FQNNGV. The CDR3 extends over 18 amino acids. J gave up 5 bases and V 2 bases, and 18 bases lay outside the gene matches.